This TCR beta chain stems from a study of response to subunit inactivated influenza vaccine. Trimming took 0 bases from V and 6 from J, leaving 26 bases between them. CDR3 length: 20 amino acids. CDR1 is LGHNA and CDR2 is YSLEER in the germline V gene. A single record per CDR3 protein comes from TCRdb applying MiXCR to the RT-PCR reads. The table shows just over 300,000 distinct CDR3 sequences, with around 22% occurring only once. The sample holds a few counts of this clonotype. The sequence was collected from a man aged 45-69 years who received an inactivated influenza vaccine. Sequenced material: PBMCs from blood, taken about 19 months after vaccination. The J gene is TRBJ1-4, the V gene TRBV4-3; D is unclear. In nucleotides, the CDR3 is TGCGCCAGCAGCCAAGAGGACGCCTCTTGGGCCGGGAGGGAGGATGAAAAACTGTTTTTT. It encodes CASSQEDASWAGREDEKLFF.